Listed below are T cell receptor beta chains from one sample, sequenced in a study of T cells in Graves' hyperthyroidism and ophthalmopathy. TCRdb reprocessed the multiplex PCR reads with MiXCR, giving one entry per CDR3 protein. The table has hundreds of thousands of distinct CDR3 sequences, about 14% seen once; the top ten hold roughly 10%. Sequencing was performed on blood. Receptors originate from a woman under 30 with Graves' hyperthyroidism. Each CDR3 is given with its conserved first and last residue. D genes are given only for firm matches. The size of a clone is reported for some rows only, either as once, few or many, or as a class for expanded clones.

TRBV30	many	TRBJ1-4	12	TRBD1	TGTGCCGGAGACAGGGGGGGTGAAAAACTGTTTTTT	CAGDRGGEKLFF
TRBV3-1	many	TRBJ1-1	15	NA	TGTGCCAGCAGCCGTTCGGCAGCGTTGAACACTGAAGCTTTCTTT	CASSRSAALNTEAFF
TRBV2	many	TRBJ2-1	14	TRBD2	TGTGCCAGCATTGTGGCGGGAGCGTACAATGAGCAGTTCTTC	CASIVAGAYNEQFF
TRBV3-1	many	TRBJ2-7	13	NA	TGTGCCAGCGGGTCTTGGGGGGCGCGCGAGCAGTACTTC	CASGSWGAREQYF
TRBV20-1	many	TRBJ1-1	13	NA	TGCAGTGCTAGAGAGACCCTAGCAGGGGAAGCTTTCTTT	CSARETLAGEAFF
TRBV6-1	many	TRBJ2-2	16	TRBD1	TGTGCCAGCAGTGAAATAGGGGGCGCGGGCACCGGGGAGCTGTTTTTT	CASSEIGGAGTGELFF
TRBV6-2/TRBV6-3	many	TRBJ1-5	13	NA	TGTGCCAGCAGTTATGACAACTATCAGCCCCAGCATTTT	CASSYDNYQPQHF
TRBV7-8	many	TRBJ2-1	16	TRBD2	TGTGCCAGCAGCTCCTCTAGCGGAAGATTTTACAATGAGCAGTTCTTC	CASSSSSGRFYNEQFF
TRBV5-1	NA	TRBJ2-2	15	NA	TGCGCCAGCAGCTGGAGGGGCTGGAGCACCGGGGAGCTGTTTTTT	CASSWRGWSTGELFF
TRBV2	NA	TRBJ2-5	13	TRBD2	TGTGCCGGGCGGGGGGGAGGGGGAGAGACCCAGTACTTC	CAGRGGGGETQYF
TRBV6-5	few	TRBJ2-5	15	NA	TGTGCCAGCAGTTACGGGCAGGCCGTGGGGGAGACCCAGTACTTC	CASSYGQAVGETQYF
TRBV28	many	TRBJ1-2	14	NA	TGTGCCAGCAGTTCCCGGACCACTAACTATGGCTACACCTTC	CASSSRTTNYGYTF
TRBV27	many	TRBJ1-1	14	NA	TGTGCCAGCAGTTTGGGTCCCTCCCGGGGTAAGGCTTTCTTT	CASSLGPSRGKAFF
TRBV9	few	TRBJ2-1	15	TRBD2	TGTGCCAGCAGCCCAAGCGGGAGGGCCGGGAATGAGCAGTTCTTC	CASSPSGRAGNEQFF
TRBV19	few	TRBJ2-1	15	NA	TGTGCCAGTAGTCGGGCGCGAGCCCCCTACAATGAGCAGTTCTTC	CASSRARAPYNEQFF
TRBV30	few	TRBJ2-5	13	NA	TGTGCCTGGAGTGTACCCCCAAAAGAGACCCAGTACTTC	CAWSVPPKETQYF
TRBV20-1	many	TRBJ2-5	13	NA	TGCAGTGCTAGAGTCACAGGGAGTGAGACCCAGTACTTC	CSARVTGSETQYF
TRBV18	many	TRBJ1-1	13	NA	TGTGCCAGCTCGCTAAACAGGGCGGGTGAAGCTTTCTTT	CASSLNRAGEAFF
TRBV6-5	few	TRBJ1-2	15	NA	TGTGCCAGCAGTTACTCGAAGGGATCATTGGATGGCTACACCTTC	CASSYSKGSLDGYTF
TRBV12-3/TRBV12-4	few	TRBJ2-5	13	NA	TGTGCCAGCAGTTTCGGGCAGAAAGAGACCCAGTACTTC	CASSFGQKETQYF
TRBV5-4	few	TRBJ2-1	15	NA	TGTGCCAGCAGGGTGGGGTCCGGGGTGAACGATGAGCAGTTCTTC	CASRVGSGVNDEQFF
TRBV5-1	many	TRBJ2-7	14	NA	TGCGCCAGCAGCTTCGGGGTAGTCGGCTACGAGCAGTACTTC	CASSFGVVGYEQYF
TRBV28	many	TRBJ2-5	15	TRBD1	TGTGCCAGCAGTGATCCGGGACAGGCGAGTGGGACCCAGTACTTC	CASSDPGQASGTQYF
TRBV12-5	many	TRBJ2-5	14	NA	TGTGCTAGTGGTTCCGGACAGCCCCAAGAGACCCAGTACTTC	CASGSGQPQETQYF
TRBV5-6	NA	TRBJ2-7	14	NA	TGTGCCAGCAGCTTGGACAGGATCACCTACGAGCAGTACTTC	CASSLDRITYEQYF
TRBV6-2/TRBV6-3	NA	TRBJ2-5	15	NA	TGTGCCAGCAGTTCCTTAGGGGCGCGGAAAGAGACCCAGTACTTC	CASSSLGARKETQYF
TRBV28	many	TRBJ2-3	18	NA	TGTGCCAGCAGTTTGTACCACCCCCGGGGCTGGGACGCAGATACGCAGTATTTT	CASSLYHPRGWDADTQYF
TRBV19	few	TRBJ2-3	15	NA	TGTGCCAGTAGGACCTACAAGACTAGCACAGATACGCAGTATTTT	CASRTYKTSTDTQYF
TRBV27	few	TRBJ2-1	18	TRBD2	TGTGCCAGCACCTCACTCGGAGGGACTAGCGGGACCTACAATGAGCAGTTCTTC	CASTSLGGTSGTYNEQFF
TRBV5-1	few	TRBJ2-1	15	TRBD2	TGCGCCAGCAGCTTGTCCCCGGGACTAGCGGGGGAGCAGTTCTTC	CASSLSPGLAGEQFF
TRBV18	few	TRBJ2-1	15	NA	TGTGCCAGCTCACCACCGTGGCAGGGGAGTAATGAGCAGTTCTTC	CASSPPWQGSNEQFF
TRBV20-1	few	TRBJ1-6	12	TRBD1	TGCAGTGCTGCGACAGGGGATTCACCCCTCCACTTT	CSAATGDSPLHF
TRBV29-1	NA	TRBJ1-4	11	NA	TGCAGCGTTGATGACGGGGAAAAACTGTTTTTT	CSVDDGEKLFF
TRBV28	NA	TRBJ2-2	17	NA	TGTGCCAGCAGTCCGTCGGTGGGAGACGCGAACACCGGGGAGCTGTTTTTT	CASSPSVGDANTGELFF
TRBV5-1	few	TRBJ2-5	15	TRBD2	TGCGCCAGCAGCCGATTAGCGGGAGAGGTAGAGACCCAGTACTTC	CASSRLAGEVETQYF
TRBV6-1	many	TRBJ1-5	15	TRBD1	TGTGCCAGCAGAAACGCAGGGGGTAGCAATCAGCCCCAGCATTTT	CASRNAGGSNQPQHF
TRBV28	few	TRBJ1-4	14	NA	TGTGCCAGCAGTTTATACCCGACAGGCGAAAAACTGTTTTTT	CASSLYPTGEKLFF
TRBV29-1	NA	TRBJ2-1	16	TRBD2	TGCGGCAGGGACCCTCCCGCCGGGGGGGAGAGCGCTGAGCAGTTCTTC	CGRDPPAGGESAEQFF
TRBV3-1	few	TRBJ2-2	16	NA	TGTGCCAGCAGCCAAGAGGCAGCTCAGGGCACCGGGGAGCTGTTTTTT	CASSQEAAQGTGELFF
TRBV10-2	NA	TRBJ2-1	15	NA	TGCGCCACCAACATCGGAAATACTAGCCCCTATGAGCAGTTCTTC	CATNIGNTSPYEQFF
TRBV5-1	few	TRBJ1-2	16	TRBD1	TGCGCCAGCAGCAGAAACGCGGGACAGGAGATCTATGGCTACACCTTC	CASSRNAGQEIYGYTF
TRBV28	many	TRBJ1-1	15	TRBD1	TGTGCCAGCAGATACCCGACAGGGACGAACACTGAAGCTTTCTTT	CASRYPTGTNTEAFF
TRBV5-8	NA	TRBJ1-4	14	NA	TGTGCCAGCAGCGAAGGGGACCTGAATGAAAAACTGTTTTTT	CASSEGDLNEKLFF
TRBV5-1	many	TRBJ2-7	17	TRBD2	TGCGCCAGCAGCTTTAGTGGCGGGAGCCCTTCCTCCTACGAGCAGTACTTC	CASSFSGGSPSSYEQYF
TRBV7-3	many	TRBJ2-3	17	NA	TGTGCCAGCAGCCCGGGCCGAGGTCAGAGAAGCACAGATACGCAGTATTTT	CASSPGRGQRSTDTQYF
TRBV20-1	few	TRBJ1-2	12	NA	TGCAGTGCTAGTCGGAGGGAGTATGGCTACACCTTC	CSASRREYGYTF
TRBV7-2	few	TRBJ2-7	12	NA	TGTGCCAGCAGCCAGTACAGCTACGAGCAGTACTTC	CASSQYSYEQYF
TRBV7-2	many	TRBJ2-1	15	NA	TGTGCCAGCAGCTTAGCGGGAGTTATCTACAATGAGCAGTTCTTC	CASSLAGVIYNEQFF
TRBV7-9	many	TRBJ2-5	15	TRBD1	TGTGCCAGCAGCTCGACAGGGGGCGCCAAGGAGACCCAGTACTTC	CASSSTGGAKETQYF
TRBV18	NA	TRBJ2-7	15	TRBD2	TGTGCCAGCTCACCGCGGCGGGAGAAACACTACGAGCAGTACTTC	CASSPRREKHYEQYF
TRBV7-7	many	TRBJ2-1	15	TRBD2	TGTGCTAGCAGCCCACGACTAGCGGGAGGGTGGAAGCAGTTCTTC	CASSPRLAGGWKQFF
TRBV11-2	NA	TRBJ2-7	15	TRBD1	TGTGCCAGCAGCCTCAAAGGGACAGGGGGCTACGAGCAGTACTTC	CASSLKGTGGYEQYF
TRBV3-1	few	TRBJ2-4	18	TRBD2	TGTGCCAGCACCCCCTCCAGGGCTAGCGGGAGGGTCGAAAACATTCAGTACTTC	CASTPSRASGRVENIQYF
TRBV7-8	many	TRBJ2-6	16	NA	TGTGCCAGCAGCGCAAGGACATTGTCTGGGGCCAACGTCCTGACTTTC	CASSARTLSGANVLTF
TRBV4-1	NA	TRBJ2-3	16	TRBD1	TGCGCCAGCAGCCAAGGACCCGGGACAGACACAGATACGCAGTATTTT	CASSQGPGTDTDTQYF